This entry concerns a single TCR beta chain. What it recognizes is unknown. This sample was taken from a study of T cell responses to AZD1222 COVID-19 vaccine. Study-wide results and caveats: White British ancestry dominated among donors, who included more females, and clonal diversity was possibly underestimated. CD4 TCRs associated with vaccination spanned spike, dominating at 160-218 and 743-854.

Only in-frame clones appear in the TCRdb table, and some are missing; sequencing was by immunoSEQ multiplex PCR. The data hold roughly 150,000 clones, with 90% observed a single time. The CDR3 has 16 residues. Per the germline V gene, CDR1 is SNHLY and CDR2 is FYNNEI. V lost 6 bases and J lost 0, with 15 bases in between. The chain has TRBV2 and TRBJ1-3, with D tentatively TRBD1 (6 bases). Sequences were derived from peripheral blood, sampled 28 days after the second AZD1222 dose. The receptor's source is an adult who received the AZD1222 COVID-19 vaccine. CDR3 nucleotide sequence: TGTGCCAGCAGGGAGGACAACAGGGTCTCTGGAAACACCATATATTTT. It encodes CASREDNRVSGNTIYF. The full variable domain, rest sourced from reference TRBV2 and TRBJ1-3, is EPEVTQTPSHQVTQMGQEVILRCVPISNHLYFYWYRQILGQKVEFLVSFYNNEISEKSEIFDDQFSVERPDGSNFTLKIRSTKLEDSAMYFCASREDNRVSGNTIYFGEGSWLTVV.